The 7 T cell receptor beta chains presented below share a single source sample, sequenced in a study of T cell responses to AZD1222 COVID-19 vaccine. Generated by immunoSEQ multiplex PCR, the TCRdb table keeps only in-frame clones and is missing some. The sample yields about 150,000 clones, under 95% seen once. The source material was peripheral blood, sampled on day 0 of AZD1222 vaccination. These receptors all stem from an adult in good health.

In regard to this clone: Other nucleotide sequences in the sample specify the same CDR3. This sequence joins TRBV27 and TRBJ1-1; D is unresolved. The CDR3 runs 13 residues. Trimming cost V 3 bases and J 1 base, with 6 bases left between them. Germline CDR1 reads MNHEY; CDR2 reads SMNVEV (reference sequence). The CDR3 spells CASSFGQNTEAFF. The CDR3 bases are TGTGCCAGCAGTTTTGGGCAGAACACTGAAGCTTTCTTT.

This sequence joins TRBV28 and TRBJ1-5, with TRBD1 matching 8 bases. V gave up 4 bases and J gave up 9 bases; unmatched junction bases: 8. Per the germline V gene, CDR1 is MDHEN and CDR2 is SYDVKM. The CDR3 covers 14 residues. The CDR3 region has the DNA TGTGCCAGCAGTTACCTCGGACAGGGAAGGCCCCAGCATTTT. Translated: CASSYLGQGRPQHF.

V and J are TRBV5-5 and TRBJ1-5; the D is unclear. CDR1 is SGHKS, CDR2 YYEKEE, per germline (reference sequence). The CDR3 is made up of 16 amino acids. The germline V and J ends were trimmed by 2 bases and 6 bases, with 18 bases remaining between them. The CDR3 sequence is CASSLNREPDGQPQHF. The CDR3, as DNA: TGTGCCAGCAGCTTAAACCGGGAGCCCGACGGTCAGCCCCAGCATTTT.

CDR3 sequence reads: CASSVGRTQETQYF. CDR3 DNA: TGTGCCAGCAGTGTGGGACGGACTCAAGAGACCCAGTACTTC. The chain couples TRBV2 to TRBJ2-5; D tentatively fits TRBD1 or TRBD2 (5 bases each). The germline V and J ends were trimmed by 4 bases and 2 bases, with 11 bases remaining between them. Germline lookup yields CDR1 SNHLY and CDR2 FYNNEI. The CDR3 extends over 14 amino acids. The whole variable domain, filled in from reference TRBV2 and TRBJ2-5, reads EPEVTQTPSHQVTQMGQEVILRCVPISNHLYFYWYRQILGQKVEFLVSFYNNEISEKSEIFDDQFSVERPDGSNFTLKIRSTKLEDSAMYFCASSVGRTQETQYFGPGTRLLVL.

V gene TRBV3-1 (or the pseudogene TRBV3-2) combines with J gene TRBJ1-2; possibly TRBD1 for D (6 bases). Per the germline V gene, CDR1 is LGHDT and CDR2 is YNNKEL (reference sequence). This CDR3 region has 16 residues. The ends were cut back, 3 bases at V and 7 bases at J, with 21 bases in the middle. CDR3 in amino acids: CASSHRAGTPRSGYTF. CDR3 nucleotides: TGTGCCAGCAGCCACCGAGCCGGGACACCGAGAAGTGGCTACACCTTC.

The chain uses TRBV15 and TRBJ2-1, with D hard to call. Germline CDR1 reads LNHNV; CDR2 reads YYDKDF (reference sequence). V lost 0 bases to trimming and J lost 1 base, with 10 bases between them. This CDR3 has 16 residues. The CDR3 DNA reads TGTGCCACCAGCAGAGATTCGGCCGAGTCCTACAATGAGCAGTTCTTC. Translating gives CATSRDSAESYNEQFF. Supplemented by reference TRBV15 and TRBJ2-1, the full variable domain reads DAMVIQNPRYQVTQFGKPVTLSCSQTLNHNVMYWYQQKSSQAPKLLFHYYDKDFNNEADTPDNFQSRRPNTSFCFLDIRSPGLGDTAMYLCATSRDSAESYNEQFFGPGTRLTVL.

The CDR3 reads CASSTGESTDTQYF. CDR3 coding DNA: TGCGCCAGCAGCACGGGAGAGAGCACAGATACGCAGTATTTT. The J gene is TRBJ2-3, the V gene TRBV5-1; TRBD2 might be the D (6 bases). CDR1 and CDR2 from the germline V gene are SGHRS and YFSETQ. Between the trimmed V and J ends, which lost 4 bases and 0 bases, there was a span of 9 bases. The CDR3 covers 14 residues.